This TCR beta chain stems from a study of sequential checkpoint blockade in melanoma (dated by TCRdb to about 2019). About the study as a whole: In a 1:1 randomization, patients received either first-line nivolumab then ipilimumab (arm A) or ipilimumab then nivolumab (arm B). Maintenance nivolumab came after both trial sequences. Overall study results and their limits: Validation of the response-prediction model combining TCR metrics and mutation burden is needed in larger, independent patient cohorts.

Taken from the germline V gene, the CDR1 and CDR2 loops are LGHNA and YSLEER. There are 16 amino acids in the CDR3, from cysteine to phenylalanine inclusive. Only the CDR3 region is kept as DNA, spanning 48 bases read in frame from base 1. V is reduced by 2 bases and J by 3 bases, leaving a spacing of 14 bases between them. The immunoSEQ Assay was used to immunosequence TCRbeta CDR3 regions from genomic DNA. Genomic DNA was amplified by bias-controlled multiplex PCR before high-throughput sequencing. The paper's processing steps were these. To quantify the absolute abundance of each unique TCRbeta CDR3 region, the sequences were collapsed and filtered. Clonality was defined as 1 minus Pielou's evenness and was calculated using productive rearrangements only. A previously published method was used to identify clones whose frequencies were significantly greater in on-treatment samples than in baseline samples. The table comes from immuneACCESS by way of TCRdb, which keeps in-frame sequences with V and J called. Part of the clones is missing from these tables; in studies checked, under half for an unresolved V gene and the rest for unknown reasons. The DNA was the basis for D and trimming; V, J and clone size are from that table. This sample comprises about 28,000 clones, roughly 89% of them detected only once. 14% of the sample rests with the top ten.

For this clone: Its antigen is currently not known. No per-base quality is available; no much larger clone lies one base away.

The treatment or condition label for this specimen denotes: randomized to nivolumab then ipilimumab (arm A) or the reverse (arm B). None of the patients in the trial had previously been given DNA-damaging chemotherapy. On a FACS Aria II flow cytometer, live CD3+CD8+ cells that were negative for CD19 and CD56 were sorted from thawed PBMCs. The samples were obtained from melanoma patients enrolled in CheckMate 064, an open-label, randomized phase II trial testing sequential checkpoint blockade. Peripheral blood mononuclear cells were collected by leukapheresis, purified using Ficoll-Paque, and frozen in human serum containing about 11% DMSO. Right after sorting, the blood CD3+CD8+ cells were verified to be >95% pure, and DNA extraction followed.

The chain is made from TRBV4-3 and TRBJ2-1; TRBD2 could be the D gene, as 6 bases match. The sample in question was CD8+ T cells sorted from blood (inferred from file names), obtained from a patient given nivolumab and ipilimumab in sequence. The receptor's source is a human donor with melanoma. The CDR3: CASSQRGRFYYNEQFF. Here is the DNA: TGCGCCAGCAGCCAACGGGGGAGGTTCTACTACAATGAGCAGTTCTTC.